This T cell receptor (beta chain) derives from a study of blood T cell repertoires in COVID-19. Study at large: The United States, Italy and Spain supplied acute and convalescent COVID-19 samples. PBMCs, B-cell-depleted T cells, or T cells provided the cDNA or gDNA that made up the material.

Source study methods: Amplification of reference gene primers provided the estimated nucleated cell counts. Method: immunoSEQ multiplex PCR; TCRdb's copy keeps in-frame clones and lacks some. D and trimming were read from the DNA, whereas the V and J calls and clone size are those reported in that table. The sample contains approximately 34,000 clones, 81% of which appear only once. The sequence was obtained from a man between 65 and 85 years old with COVID-19, enrolled during active disease. The material sequenced was peripheral blood.

The CDR3 sequence: CASSFVGGAYNEQFF. The CDR3 coding sequence is TGTGCCAGCAGCTTTGTCGGCGGGGCGTACAATGAGCAGTTCTTC. The chain is built from TRBV5-8 and TRBJ2-1; TRBD2 might be the D (6 bases). The CDR3 sequence is 15 residues long. V shed 2 bases and J shed 4 bases, with 13 bases lying between them. Germline lookup yields CDR1 SGHTS and CDR2 YDEGEE.